The sequence of this TCR beta chain was determined in a study of CD8+CD57+ T cells in acquired aplastic anemia. Regarding the study as a whole: Simpson's diversity of CD8+ cells was not significantly different in patients compared with controls. A set of twenty-nine CD8+ CDR3 sequences was shared between patients and controls, and these sequences appeared highly expressed in patients.

The TCR beta profiling, which covered VDJ combination and CDR3 sequence, was carried out using genomic DNA as the template. In TCRdb, the reads were re-called with MiXCR into one record per CDR3 protein. The profile covers over 150,000 distinct CDR3 sequences, with 70% to 75% appearing a single time and roughly half taken by the ten largest. In regard to this clonotype: The antigen is not known.

By flow cytometry, patients selected for sequencing had shown an expansion of CD8+CD57+ cells. The sequencing sample was made of sorted CD4+, CD8+, or CD8+CD57+ T cells (not recorded which) from PBMCs. The sequence came from a human donor with aplastic anemia.

CDR3 loop: CASSVEGQIPNYGYTF. The CDR3 DNA follows: TGTGCCAGCAGCGTAGAGGGACAGATACCTAACTATGGCTACACCTTC. The V gene is TRBV9, the J gene TRBJ1-2, with 7 bases matching TRBD1. The CDR3 loop spans 16 amino acids. The V gene end was trimmed by 0 bases and the J gene end by 0 bases; junction bases not matched to a gene: 5. Germline V gene lookup returns CDR1 SGDLS and CDR2 YYNGEE.